This T cell receptor (beta chain) was found in a study of blood T cells in healthy people across ages. Germline V gene sequence: CDR1 LGHNA, CDR2 YSLEER. The V segment lost 1 base and the J segment 4 bases; nucleotides outside the gene matches: 2. The CDR3 extends over 14 amino acids. Together with a sample-barcoded 5' primer, a J-beta primer mix was included in a second PCR lasting about 7 to 11 cycles. TCRdb passed the 5' RACE reads through MiXCR, listing each CDR3 protein once. The table lists 650,000 to 700,000 distinct CDR3 sequences, under 65% of them singletons. This clonotype showed up just a few times.

The receptor's source is an elderly woman in good health. Input material: blood. V and J are TRBV4-3 and TRBJ2-5; 8 bases agree with TRBD2. In DNA form, the CDR3 reads TGCGCCAGCAGCCAAGCCGCGGGGGGAGAGACCCAGTACTTC. Translation: CASSQAAGGETQYF.